This T cell receptor (beta chain) was identified during a study of cytomegalovirus exposure and HLA in healthy donors. Study findings and constraints: Some TCR beta chains (164 of them) were listed as cytomegalovirus-associated.

The CDR3 is 13 amino acids. Germline V gives CDR1 LNHNV, CDR2 YYDKDF (reference sequence). After removal of 10 bases from V and 5 bases from J, the junction contained 10 bases not matched to a gene. The donors, nominally healthy at sampling, likely had unrecorded immune exposures. The PCR was carried out with 60 Vbeta primers and 13 Jbeta primers. Sequencing was performed with immunoSEQ multiplex PCR; in TCRdb, only in-frame clones are kept and a portion is missing. The sample has some 120,000 clones; around three quarters are singletons. Details on this clone: Its antigen is not identified.

Sequenced material: PBMCs. The chain carries TRBV15 and TRBJ2-7, with 8 bases fitting TRBD1. The receptor was isolated from a male donor in good health and CMV-seronegative. CDR3 nucleotides: TGTGCCATCCGACGGACAGGGAGCGACGAGCAGTACTTC. This sequence encodes CAIRRTGSDEQYF. Variable domain in full (rest from reference TRBV15 and TRBJ2-7): DAMVIQNPRYQVTQFGKPVTLSCSQTLNHNVMYWYQQKSSQAPKLLFHYYDKDFNNEADTPDNFQSRRPNTSFCFLDIRSPGLGDTAMYLCAIRRTGSDEQYFGPGTRLTVT.